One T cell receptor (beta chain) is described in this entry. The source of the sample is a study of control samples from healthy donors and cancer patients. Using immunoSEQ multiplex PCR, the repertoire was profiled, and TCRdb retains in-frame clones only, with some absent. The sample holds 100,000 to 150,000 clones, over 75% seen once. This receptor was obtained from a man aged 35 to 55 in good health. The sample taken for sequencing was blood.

CDR3: CASSILAHEQFF. CDR3 bases: TGTGCCAGCAGCATACTGGCCCATGAGCAGTTCTTC. This chain uses TRBV5-6 with TRBJ2-1; no reliable D call. This CDR3 region has 12 residues. CDR1 is SGHDT, CDR2 YYEEEE, per germline. V lost 4 bases to trimming and J lost 8 bases, with 10 bases between them.